The sequence of this T cell receptor (beta chain) was determined in a study of T-cell reconstitution after alpha-beta-depleted transplantation in children. Unique molecular identifiers were incorporated into the prepared TCRbeta library. From the PCR reads, TCRdb called clonotypes with MiXCR, one entry per CDR3 protein. The sample shows 450,000 to 600,000 distinct CDR3 sequences, over 10% of them seen only once. CDR1 and CDR2 (germline): SQVTM, ANQGSEA. The V end lost 6 bases, the J end lost 11 bases, and 13 bases lay between the germline ends. The CDR3 is made up of 11 amino acids. This clonotype occurred many times. Its antigen remains unidentified. Whole-study results and caveats: Expanded graft clones, several hundred of them, were reportedly the source of alpha-beta T cells about two months after transplant.

The V and J genes are TRBV29-1 and TRBJ1-4; D is possibly TRBD1 (5 bases). This specimen consisted of PBMCs, mostly from graft donor cells, obtained 360 days after TCRalphabeta/CD19-depleted stem cell transplant. The receptor was derived from a male patient aged 10 to 17 who had a stem cell transplant for acute myeloid leukemia, so the T cells may come from the graft donor. The CDR3 DNA is TGCAGCGTCGGACGAGGGACGAAACTGTTTTTT. This sequence encodes CSVGRGTKLFF. The variable domain in full, with the rest retrieved from reference TRBV29-1 and TRBJ1-4, is SAVISQKPSRDICQRGTSLTIQCQVDSQVTMMFWYRQQPGQSLTLIATANQGSEATYESGFVIDKFPISRPNLTFSTLTVSNMSPEDSSIYLCSVGRGTKLFFGSGTQLSVL.